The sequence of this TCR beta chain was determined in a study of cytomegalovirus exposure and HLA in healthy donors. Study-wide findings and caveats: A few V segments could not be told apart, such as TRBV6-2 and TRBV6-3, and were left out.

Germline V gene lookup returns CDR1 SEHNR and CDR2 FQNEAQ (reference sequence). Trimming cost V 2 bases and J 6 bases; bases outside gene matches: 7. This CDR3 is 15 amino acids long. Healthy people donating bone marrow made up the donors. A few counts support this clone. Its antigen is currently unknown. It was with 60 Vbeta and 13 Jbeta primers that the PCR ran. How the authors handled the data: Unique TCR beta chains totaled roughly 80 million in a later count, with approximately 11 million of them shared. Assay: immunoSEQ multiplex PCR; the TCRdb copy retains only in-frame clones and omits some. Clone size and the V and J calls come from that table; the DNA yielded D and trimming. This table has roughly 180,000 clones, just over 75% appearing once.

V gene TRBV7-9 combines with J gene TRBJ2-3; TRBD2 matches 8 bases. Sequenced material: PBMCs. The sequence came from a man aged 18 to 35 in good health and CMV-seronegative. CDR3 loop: CASSLLAGNSDTQYF. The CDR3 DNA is TGTGCCAGCAGCTTATTAGCGGGGAATTCGGATACGCAGTATTTT.